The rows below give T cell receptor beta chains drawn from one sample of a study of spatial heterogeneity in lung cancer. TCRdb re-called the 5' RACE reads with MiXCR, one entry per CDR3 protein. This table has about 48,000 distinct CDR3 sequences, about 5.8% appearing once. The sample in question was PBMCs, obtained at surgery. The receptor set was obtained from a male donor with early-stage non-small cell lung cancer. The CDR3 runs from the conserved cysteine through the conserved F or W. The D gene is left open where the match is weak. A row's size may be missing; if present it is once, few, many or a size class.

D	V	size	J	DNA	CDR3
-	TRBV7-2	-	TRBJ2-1	TGTGCCAGCAGCTTTTTTCCCCAAGGCAATGAGCAGTTCTTC	CASSFFPQGNEQFF
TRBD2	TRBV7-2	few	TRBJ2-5	TGTGCCAGCAGTAGTGGACTAGCGGGGTCCTGGGCCCAGTACTTC	CASSSGLAGSWAQYF
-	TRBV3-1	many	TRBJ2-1	TGTGCCAGCAGCCACTCTGGGTCGCAGTTCTTC	CASSHSGSQFF
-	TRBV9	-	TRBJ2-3	TGTGCCAGCAGCGTAGATCGTGTGGATACGCAGTATTTT	CASSVDRVDTQYF
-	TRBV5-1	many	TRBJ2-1	TGCGCCAGCAGCCAAATTAGTGGCGGTCCGCAACCGGGTGAGCAGTTCTTC	CASSQISGGPQPGEQFF
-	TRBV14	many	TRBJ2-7	TGTGCCAGCAGCCCGGGGACTGGCGAGCAGTACTTC	CASSPGTGEQYF
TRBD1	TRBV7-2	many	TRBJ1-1	TGTGCCAGCAGCTTCCGACAGGGAGGAAACACTGAAGCTTTCTTT	CASSFRQGGNTEAFF
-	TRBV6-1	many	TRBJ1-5	TGTGCCAGCAGTGATTTGGGAAAGGGGAGCAATCAGCCCCAGCATTTT	CASSDLGKGSNQPQHF
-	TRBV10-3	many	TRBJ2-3	TGTGCCATCAGTCAGAGGACCAACACAGATACGCAGTATTTT	CAISQRTNTDTQYF
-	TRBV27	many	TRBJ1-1	TGTGCCAGCAGTTTCAGCCGGGGGCATGAAGCTTTCTTT	CASSFSRGHEAFF
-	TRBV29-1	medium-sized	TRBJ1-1	TGCAGCGTTGGAGGAAGGAACACTGAAGCTTTCTTT	CSVGGRNTEAFF
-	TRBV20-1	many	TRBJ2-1	TGCAGTGCTAGAGGGGGACGTAACGAGCAGTTCTTC	CSARGGRNEQFF
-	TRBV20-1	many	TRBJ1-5	TGCAGTGTTCCCGGACAGAGCAATCAGCCCCAGCATTTT	CSVPGQSNQPQHF
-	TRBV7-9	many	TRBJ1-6	TGTGCCAGCAGCCCCGACACATCGGGTTCACCCCTCCACTTT	CASSPDTSGSPLHF
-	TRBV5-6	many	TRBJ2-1	TGTGCCAGCAGCTTGTTGGCAGCCTACAATGAGCAGTTCTTC	CASSLLAAYNEQFF
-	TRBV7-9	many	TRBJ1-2	TGTGCCAGCAGCTTTTCACGTAACTATGGCTACACCTTC	CASSFSRNYGYTF
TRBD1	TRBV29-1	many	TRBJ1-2	TGCAGCGTCCGAGGAGGATTCGGGACAGGGGATGGCTACACCTTC	CSVRGGFGTGDGYTF
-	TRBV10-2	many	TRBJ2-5	TGCGCCAGCAGTGAGGGAGAGACCCAGTACTTC	CASSEGETQYF
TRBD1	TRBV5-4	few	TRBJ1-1	TGTGCCAGCAGTTTCGACAGGGACACTGAAGCTTTCTTT	CASSFDRDTEAFF
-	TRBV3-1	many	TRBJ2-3	TGTGCCAGCAGCCAAGATCTTGGCGGGACTACAGATACGCAGTATTTT	CASSQDLGGTTDTQYF
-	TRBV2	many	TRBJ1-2	TGTGCCAGCAGACGGGGGCAGAGGGCCCCCACCTTC	CASRRGQRAPTF
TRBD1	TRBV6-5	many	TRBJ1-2	TGTGCCTCCCGGCCGGGACAGGCGCCGGCCTCTTATGGCTACACCTTC	CASRPGQAPASYGYTF
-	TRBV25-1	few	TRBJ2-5	TGTGCCAGCAGTGAGCCAGGGGGGGAGACCCAGTACTTC	CASSEPGGETQYF
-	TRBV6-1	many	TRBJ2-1	TGTGCCAGCAGGTCGACACAGGGCGGCTCCTACAATGAGCAGTTCTTC	CASRSTQGGSYNEQFF
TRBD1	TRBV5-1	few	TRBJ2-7	TGCGCCAGCGTCGGACAGGGTGGCTACGAGCAGTACTTC	CASVGQGGYEQYF
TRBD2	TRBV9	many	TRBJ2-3	TGTGCCAGCAGCGTTCCGGGACTAGCGACGCAGTATTTT	CASSVPGLATQYF
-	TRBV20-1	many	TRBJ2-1	TGCAGTGCTAGTGCAGCGAGCTCCTACAATGAGCAGTTCTTC	CSASAASSYNEQFF
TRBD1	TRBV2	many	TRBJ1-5	TGTGCCAGCAGAGGGACAGGGGACAATCAGCCCCAGCATTTT	CASRGTGDNQPQHF
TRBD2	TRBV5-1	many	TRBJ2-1	TGCGCCAGCAGCTTACTAGCGGGAGGGCCCGGAGAGCAGTTCTTC	CASSLLAGGPGEQFF
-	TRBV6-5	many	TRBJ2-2	TGTGCCACCATCGGGAGTGGGCTTCTGGGCGGGGAGCTGTTTTTT	CATIGSGLLGGELFF
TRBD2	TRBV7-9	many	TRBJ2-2	TGTGCCAGGGGCGGGAGTTTTACCGGGGAGCTGTTTTTT	CARGGSFTGELFF
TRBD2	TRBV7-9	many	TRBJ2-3	TGTGCCAGCAGTTTCACGACTAGCGGGGAGACAGATACGCAGTATTTT	CASSFTTSGETDTQYF
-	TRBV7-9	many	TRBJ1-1	TGTGCCAGCAGCAAGGACACGTGGAACACTGAAGCTTTCTTT	CASSKDTWNTEAFF
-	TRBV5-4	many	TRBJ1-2	TGTGCCAGCAGCTTGGACACTAACTATGGCTACACCTTC	CASSLDTNYGYTF